A selection of T cell receptor beta chains follows, all from one sample in a study of blood T cell repertoires in COVID-19. Measured with immunoSEQ multiplex PCR; TCRdb has only the in-frame clones, and not every one. Of approximately 35,000 clones in the sample, 90% were seen once. The sample taken for sequencing was peripheral blood. The receptors here all came from a human donor in a cohort sampled during active COVID-19. Each CDR3 is given with its conserved first and last residue. Each record gives: D gene, clone size, J gene, CDR3 length, V gene, CDR3 protein, CDR3 DNA. D genes are given only for firm matches. For some rows the clone size is stated as once, few or many, or as a class when expanded; others skip it.

TRBD1 - TRBJ1-1 16 TRBV4-1 CASSQVFRGLKTEAFF TGCGCCAGCAGCCAAGTGTTCAGGGGGCTGAAAACTGAAGCTTTCTTT
- once TRBJ1-4 15 TRBV4-3 CASTQASDTNEKLFF TGCGCCAGCACACAGGCCTCGGACACTAATGAAAAACTGTTTTTT
- - TRBJ2-7 13 TRBV28 CASRQLVPYEQYF TGTGCCAGCAGACAACTAGTCCCCTACGAGCAGTACTTC
TRBD1 - TRBJ2-7 13 TRBV30 CAWLAGGLGEQYF TGTGCCTGGTTGGCAGGGGGTCTAGGGGAGCAGTACTTC
- - TRBJ2-3 13 TRBV7-3 CASSPPGEGGQYF TGTGCCAGCAGCCCTCCCGGGGAAGGGGGGCAGTATTTT
TRBD1 - TRBJ2-3 15 TRBV28 CASSELTGLPDTQYF TGTGCCAGCAGCGAACTGACAGGGTTGCCAGATACGCAGTATTTT
- - TRBJ2-1 14 TRBV5-1 CASSLFAGYNEQFF TGCGCCAGCAGCTTGTTCGCCGGCTACAATGAGCAGTTCTTC
- - TRBJ2-2 15 TRBV7-9 CASSHRTTNTGELFF TGTGCCAGCAGCCACCGCACTACGAACACCGGGGAGCTGTTTTTT
- - TRBJ1-1 15 TRBV5-8 CASSPERYMNTEAFF TGTGCCAGCAGCCCTGAGCGTTACATGAACACTGAAGCTTTCTTT
TRBD2 - TRBJ2-1 15 TRBV27 CASSPGTSGSHEQFF TGTGCCAGCAGTCCCGGGACTAGCGGGAGTCATGAGCAGTTCTTC
TRBD1 - TRBJ1-3 16 TRBV28 CASSSDRGLAGNTIYF TGTGCCAGCAGTTCCGACAGGGGGCTAGCTGGAAACACCATATATTTT
TRBD1 - TRBJ1-4 13 TRBV2 CASSLQGDEKLFF TGTGCCAGCAGTCTTCAGGGGGATGAAAAACTGTTTTTT
- once TRBJ2-7 14 TRBV7-9 CASSPSRVENEQYF TGTGCCAGCAGCCCCTCCAGGGTGGAGAACGAGCAGTACTTC
- once TRBJ1-1 15 TRBV7-2 CASSLSGRRVTEAFF TGTGCCAGCAGCTTATCGGGGAGAAGAGTCACTGAAGCTTTCTTT
TRBD2 - TRBJ2-2 15 TRBV11-2 CASTGEREFAGELFF TGTGCCAGCACCGGGGAGCGGGAGTTCGCCGGGGAGCTGTTTTTT
TRBD1 - TRBJ1-6 15 TRBV5-1 CASSVGTGEDSPLHF TGCGCCAGCAGCGTCGGGACAGGGGAAGATTCACCCCTCCACTTT
- - TRBJ2-2 12 TRBV9 CASSLVEGGLFF TGTGCCAGCAGCCTAGTTGAGGGCGGGCTGTTTTTT
- - TRBJ1-3 11 TRBV3-1/TRBV3-2 CASNSGNTIYF TGTGCCAGCAACAGTGGAAACACCATATATTTT